The 11 T cell receptor beta chains presented below share a single source sample, sequenced in a study of CD8+ T cells in alopecia areata. Following RNA extraction, reverse transcription yielded cDNA that acted as the sequencing template. Repertoires were generated with immunoSEQ multiplex PCR, while TCRdb's copy carries only in-frame clones and drops some. The sample carries 140,000 to 150,000 clones, under 60% recorded once. Here the sequenced sample was CD4+ T cells sorted from blood, taken at week 0. These receptors were obtained from a human donor with alopecia areata.

CDR3: CASRRDRQETQYF. The CDR3 DNA follows: TGTGCCAGCAGAAGGGACAGGCAAGAGACCCAGTACTTC. This chain uses TRBV2 with TRBJ2-5; TRBD1 matches at 8 bases. The CDR3 spans 13 residues. V was pared by 6 bases and J by 2 bases, with 2 bases of the junction left unmatched. From germline, CDR1 is SNHLY and CDR2 FYNNEI.

The CDR3 DNA sequence: TGTGCCAGCAGCTCGACTAGCGACGCAGATACGCAGTATTTT. Amino acid sequence: CASSSTSDADTQYF. V and J are TRBV7-8 and TRBJ2-3, with 8 bases identical to TRBD2. The CDR3 is 14 amino acids. In germline, CDR1 is SGHVS, CDR2 FQNEAQ. With 4 bases clipped from V and 4 bases from J, the junction kept 4 bases outside the gene matches.

The CDR3, as DNA: TGTGCCAGCAGCAGGAGGACAGCCTTCCAAGAGACCCAGTACTTC. It codes for CASSRRTAFQETQYF. V usage is TRBV5-6 and J usage is TRBJ2-5; TRBD1 might be the D (6 bases). The V end was cut by 4 bases, the J end by 1 base, with 14 bases between. CDR1 is SGHDT and CDR2 is YYEEEE in the germline V gene. This CDR3 is built from 15 residues.

This chain links TRBV5-1 with TRBJ2-1, with a weak D call TRBD1 (7 bases). V was pared by 0 bases and J by 13 bases, with 17 bases between. Germline-derived CDR1 and CDR2 are SGHRS and YFSETQ. CDR3 length: 14 amino acids. CDR3 bases: TGCGCCAGCAGCTTGGGACAGGGAGGAGAGACCCAGTTCTTC. Amino acids: CASSLGQGGETQFF.

This clone showed up just a few times. J is TRBJ2-3 and V is TRBV5-1; 8 nucleotides line up with TRBD2. The CDR3 sequence is 16 residues long. The trim removed 5 bases at V and 5 bases at J, leaving 13 bases unmatched. Per germline, CDR1 SGHRS and CDR2 YFSETQ. The CDR3 reads CASRPGAGAGGDTQYF. DNA of the CDR3: TGCGCCAGCAGACCCGGAGCGGGGGCCGGGGGAGATACGCAGTATTTT.

This chain uses TRBV9 with TRBJ2-3; TRBD2 aligns across 10 bases. Germline V CDR1 and CDR2: SGDLS, YYNGEE. This CDR3 is 16 amino acids long. The junction had 9 bases not matched to a gene; V was cut back by 4 bases and J by 4 bases. The CDR3 coding sequence is TGTGCCAGCAGCCCCACCGGGACTAGCGTTCCAGATACGCAGTATTTT. Protein product: CASSPTGTSVPDTQYF.

The chain links TRBV30 to TRBJ1-2; D ambiguous. Germline CDR1 is GTSNPN and CDR2 is SVGIG (reference sequence). This CDR3 region has 13 residues. V shed 1 base and J shed 4 bases, with 10 bases lying between them. The CDR3 loop reads CAWSGSRGYGYTF. The CDR3 DNA is TGTGCCTGGAGTGGCTCCCGAGGCTATGGCTACACCTTC.

The rearrangement links TRBV6-5 to TRBJ1-1, with TRBD1 as a possible D gene (5 bases). Germline V gene data show CDR1 as MNHEY and CDR2 as SVGAGI. The CDR3 runs 16 residues. V was cut by 1 base and J by 1 base, with 13 bases left in between. CDR3 sequence reads: CASSYFSGTRNTEAFF. The CDR3 nucleotides read TGTGCCAGCAGTTACTTTAGCGGGACTCGGAACACTGAAGCTTTCTTT.

V usage is TRBV7-9 and J usage is TRBJ2-5, with 7 nucleotides matching TRBD2. V gave up 5 bases and J gave up 2 bases; unmatched junction bases: 5. This CDR3 is 14 amino acids long. Germline values: CDR1 SEHNR, CDR2 FQNEAQ (reference sequence). CDR3 in amino acids: CASSPSGGQETQYF. The CDR3 DNA reads TGTGCCAGCAGCCCTAGCGGAGGGCAAGAGACCCAGTACTTC. Filled out from reference TRBV7-9 and TRBJ2-5, the complete variable domain reads DTGVSQNPRHKITKRGQNVTFRCDPISEHNRLYWYRQTLGQGPEFLTYFQNEAQLEKSRLLSDRFSAERPKGSFSTLEIQRTEQGDSAMYLCASSPSGGQETQYFGPGTRLLVL.

V usage is TRBV7-9 and J usage is TRBJ1-6; 7 positions match TRBD1. Germline V gene lookup returns CDR1 SEHNR and CDR2 FQNEAQ (reference sequence). The length of the CDR3 is 14 residues. The J segment lost 9 bases and the V segment lost 5 bases, leaving 7 bases of the junction unmatched. The CDR3 DNA reads as TGTGCCAGCAGCCCGACAGGGATTACTTCACCCCTCCACTTT. Translated, it gives CASSPTGITSPLHF. The entire variable domain, with the rest obtained from reference TRBV7-9 and TRBJ1-6, is as follows: DTGVSQNPRHKITKRGQNVTFRCDPISEHNRLYWYRQTLGQGPEFLTYFQNEAQLEKSRLLSDRFSAERPKGSFSTLEIQRTEQGDSAMYLCASSPTGITSPLHFGNGTRLTVT.

This clone was picked up one time. The genes are TRBV6-6 and TRBJ1-5; D is unclear. The V end was cut by 4 bases, the J end by 3 bases, with 10 bases between. From germline, CDR1 is MNHNY and CDR2 SVGAGI (reference sequence). This CDR3 is built from 14 residues. The CDR3 loop reads CASSSLSFNQPQHF. The DNA for the CDR3 is TGTGCCAGCAGTTCATTGAGTTTCAATCAGCCCCAGCATTTT.